The present entry profiles one T cell receptor beta chain with its context. This specimen comes from a study of blood T cell repertoires in COVID-19. About the research overall: Collection of acute and convalescent COVID-19 samples took place in the United States, Italy and Spain. T cells, B-cell-depleted T cells, or PBMCs provided the cDNA or gDNA that served as material.

V shed 0 bases, J shed 4 bases, and the junction held 5 bases outside the gene matches. This CDR3 has 16 amino acids. CDR1 and CDR2 from the germline V gene are LGHNA and YNFKEQ. Per the original data handling: The authors estimated nucleated cell counts from reference gene primer amplification. Data came from immunoSEQ multiplex PCR; TCRdb stores just in-frame clones and leaves some out. For V, J and clone size, that table is used; D and trimming come from the DNA. This table has around 160,000 clones, roughly 89% appearing once. Patients of the Seattle cohort, enrolled during active infection, were followed longitudinally.

The chain links TRBV4-2 to TRBJ2-3, with TRBD2 matching over 9 bases. The sequencing input was peripheral blood. The source of this sequence is a woman between 70 and 85 years old with COVID-19, enrolled during active disease. The CDR3 loop reads CASSQDSRGGPDTQYF. CDR3 nucleotide sequence: TGTGCCAGCAGCCAAGATTCGCGGGGGGGCCCAGATACGCAGTATTTT.